Following are 29 T cell receptor beta chains from one sample sequenced in a study of graft-versus-host responses after intestinal transplantation. What these receptors recognize is not known. TCRdb's table, derived via immunoSEQ multiplex PCR, lists solely in-frame clones and lacks some. This table holds about 110,000 clones, approximately 93% found once. Sample: unstimulated CD8+ T cells sorted from spleen or lymph node cells, taken before transplant. The receptors derive from a human donor who was the organ donor for an intestinal transplant.

The rearrangement links TRBV2 to TRBJ2-7; D is possibly TRBD1 or TRBD2 (7 bases each). CDR1 is SNHLY and CDR2 is FYNNEI in the germline V gene. The CDR3 spans 15 residues. V gave up 3 bases and J gave up 2 bases, with 14 bases separating them. The CDR3 reads CASSEAGGAPYEQYF. The DNA of the CDR3 is TGTGCCAGCAGTGAGGCAGGGGGGGCCCCCTACGAGCAGTACTTC. The whole variable domain, filled in from reference TRBV2 and TRBJ2-7, reads EPEVTQTPSHQVTQMGQEVILRCVPISNHLYFYWYRQILGQKVEFLVSFYNNEISEKSEIFDDQFSVERPDGSNFTLKIRSTKLEDSAMYFCASSEAGGAPYEQYFGPGTRLTVT.

V and J are TRBV4-1 and TRBJ2-4, with D maybe TRBD2 (6 bases). Germline V gene data show CDR1 as MGHRA and CDR2 as YSYEKL. V shed 0 bases and J shed 1 base, with 10 bases lying between them. The CDR3 loop spans 16 amino acids. The CDR3 is CASSQDGGVAKNIQYF. In nucleotides, the CDR3 is TGCGCCAGCAGCCAAGATGGCGGGGTGGCCAAAAACATTCAGTACTTC.

V is TRBV12-5 and J is TRBJ2-1, with a possible D match to TRBD1 (6 bases). V was trimmed by 2 bases and J by 4 bases, leaving 12 bases between them. The CDR3 extends over 15 amino acids. In germline, CDR1 is LGHNT, CDR2 FRNRAP. The CDR3 nucleotides read TGTGCTAGTGGTTTGCCCGGGACAACTTACAATGAGCAGTTCTTC. Its protein product is CASGLPGTTYNEQFF.

V gene TRBV15 combines with J gene TRBJ2-1, with D possibly matching TRBD2 (6 bases). Per germline, CDR1 LNHNV and CDR2 YYDKDF (reference sequence). Trimming took off 5 bases at V and 8 bases at J, with 22 bases between the two ends. The CDR3 loop spans 16 amino acids. CDR3 nucleotides: TGTGCCACCAGCTCTGAACTAGCAGCCTTTGCGTATGAGCAGTTCTTC. Protein: CATSSELAAFAYEQFF.

The rearrangement joins TRBV12-2 to TRBJ2-2; TRBD1, the D gene given by the table, was not confirmed from the DNA. TRBV12-2 corresponds to a pseudogene. This CDR3 has 15 amino acids. The CDR3, as DNA: TGTGCAAGTCGCTTAGCGCACAGGAACACCGGGGAGCTGTTTTTT. This encodes CASRLAHRNTGELFF.

Only a few counts were recorded for this clone. The genes are TRBV7-2 and TRBJ2-2; a possible D gene is TRBD2 (6 bases). Trimming removed 3 bases from V and 5 bases from J, with 7 bases in between. The V gene's germline CDR1 is SGHTA and CDR2 FQGNSA. The length of the CDR3 is 13 residues. For the CDR3, the DNA is TGTGCCAGCAGCTTGGGGGGAACCGGGGAGCTGTTTTTT. Translation gives CASSLGGTGELFF.

The rearrangement links TRBV6-1 to TRBJ1-3; D is unresolved. Trimming took 6 bases from V and 1 from J, leaving 10 bases between them. From germline, CDR1 is MNHNS and CDR2 SASEGT. There are 14 residues in the CDR3. CDR3 nucleotides: TGTGCCAGCAGCGAGGGTACGTCTGGAAACACCATATATTTT. Translating it yields CASSEGTSGNTIYF.

The sample holds one count of this clone. The chain employs TRBV14 and TRBJ2-1, with a possible D match to TRBD2 (5 bases). Deletions cut 4 bases from V and 0 bases from J, with 7 bases between. CDR3 size: 14 residues. Germline V CDR1 and CDR2: SGHDN, FVKESK. CDR3 sequence (DNA): TGTGCCAGCAGCCCTGACTACTCCTACAATGAGCAGTTCTTC. Amino acids: CASSPDYSYNEQFF.

The CDR3 DNA is TGTGCCAGCAGTGAGATAGGGTTGGCAGATACGCAGTATTTT. This translates into CASSEIGLADTQYF. The rearrangement links TRBV2 to TRBJ2-3; unclear D gene. V gave up 3 bases and J gave up 4 bases, with 11 bases separating them. This CDR3 comprises 14 residues. Germline loops: CDR1 SNHLY, CDR2 FYNNEI.

The chain is built from TRBV19 and TRBJ2-1, with 8 bases fitting TRBD1. Trimming cost V 6 bases and J 4 bases; bases outside gene matches: 2. CDR1 LNHDA and CDR2 SQIVND come from the germline V gene (reference sequence). This CDR3 has 13 amino acids. CDR3 DNA sequence: TGTGCCAGTAGCGGACAGGGTTACAATGAGCAGTTCTTC. It codes for CASSGQGYNEQFF.

J is TRBJ2-4 and V is TRBV4-1, with TRBD2 as a possible D gene (6 bases). This CDR3 contains 15 residues. The V gene's germline CDR1 is MGHRA and CDR2 YSYEKL. V was shortened by 2 bases and J by 3 bases, with 11 bases between the two germline ends. CDR3 nucleotides: TGCGCCAGCAGCCAATCCCCGCGGGACAAAAACATTCAGTACTTC. This sequence encodes CASSQSPRDKNIQYF.

The CDR3 DNA sequence: TGTGCCAGCAGTTTTGATGTCGGAGGAGGAGATACGCAGTATTTT. Translating it yields CASSFDVGGGDTQYF. This chain joins TRBV28 and TRBJ2-3; TRBD2 might be the D (5 bases). The germline V gene has CDR1 MDHEN and CDR2 SYDVKM. Between the trimmed V and J ends, which lost 3 bases and 5 bases, there was a span of 15 bases. This CDR3 comprises 15 residues.

V gene TRBV19 combines with J gene TRBJ2-4, with TRBD2 as a possible D gene (5 bases). CDR1 is LNHDA and CDR2 is SQIVND in the germline V gene (reference sequence). Trimming stripped 3 bases from V and 3 bases from J, with 15 bases between. CDR3 length: 16 amino acids. The CDR3 sequence: CASSIRGVPIKNIQYF. CDR3 DNA: TGTGCCAGTAGTATTCGGGGAGTCCCCATCAAAAACATTCAGTACTTC.

V gene TRBV5-6 combines with J gene TRBJ1-2, with 8 bases fitting TRBD1. V trimming: 3 bases; J trimming: 2 bases; junction bases outside the gene matches: 6. From germline, CDR1 is SGHDT and CDR2 YYEEEE. The CDR3 extends over 15 amino acids. In nucleotides, the CDR3 is TGTGCCAGCAGCTACAGGGACAGGCTCAACTATGGCTACACCTTC. Protein sequence: CASSYRDRLNYGYTF.

The chain recombines TRBV29-1 with TRBJ2-5; the match to TRBD2 covers 14 bases. Trimming took 6 bases from V and 5 from J; bases not matched to a gene: 8. This CDR3 region has 15 residues. Germline loops: CDR1 SQVTM, CDR2 ANQGSEA. The CDR3 bases are TGCAGCGTGATGGGGACTAGCGGGAGTGAGGAGACCCAGTACTTC. Its protein is CSVMGTSGSEETQYF.

On this clone: Different DNA sequences within this sample yield the same CDR3. V is TRBV30 and J is TRBJ2-2; 8 positions agree with TRBD1. The CDR3 covers 16 residues. With V trimmed by 4 bases and J by 6 bases, 13 bases remained unmatched. CDR1 and CDR2 (germline): GTSNPN, SVGIG (reference sequence). This CDR3 reads CAWKGRWQGAAGELFF. The CDR3 coding sequence is TGTGCCTGGAAGGGTCGGTGGCAGGGGGCGGCCGGGGAGCTGTTTTTT. Filled out from reference TRBV30 and TRBJ2-2, the complete variable domain reads SQTIHQWPATLVQPVGSPLSLECTVEGTSNPNLYWYRQAAGRGLQLLFYSVGIGQISSEVPQNLSASRPQDRQFILSSKKLLLSDSGFYLCAWKGRWQGAAGELFFGEGSRLTVL.

The gene calls are TRBV7-9 and TRBJ2-3; 7 positions agree with TRBD2. The junction had 11 bases not matched to a gene; V was cut back by 5 bases and J by 6 bases. The CDR3 has 15 residues. Per germline, CDR1 SEHNR and CDR2 FQNEAQ (reference sequence). Here the CDR3 DNA reads TGTGCCAGCAGCCCACCCTTACTAGCGCCGGATACGCAGTATTTT. This codes for CASSPPLLAPDTQYF.

This clone was seen once. This chain connects TRBV5-1 to TRBJ2-7, with D hard to call. Germline lookup yields CDR1 SGHRS and CDR2 YFSETQ. The CDR3 is made up of 13 amino acids. Trimming took 0 bases from V and 3 from J, leaving 7 bases between them. Here the CDR3 reads CASSLDPDYEQYF. CDR3 DNA: TGCGCCAGCAGCTTGGACCCAGACTACGAGCAGTACTTC.

This clone was observed a single time. This sequence joins TRBV11-2 and TRBJ2-5, with a tentative D call TRBD1 (6 bases). Germline lookup yields CDR1 SGHAT and CDR2 FQNNGV. This CDR3 comprises 14 residues. The V gene lost 3 bases and the J gene lost 1 base, with 9 bases spanning the gap. CDR3: CASSFTGFQETQYF. The CDR3 DNA reads TGTGCCAGCAGCTTCACAGGGTTCCAAGAGACCCAGTACTTC.

CDR3 sequence reads: CASSEREGGSTDTQYF. The CDR3 DNA reads TGTGCCAGCAGTGAAAGGGAGGGAGGGAGCACAGATACGCAGTATTTT. The chain joins TRBV25-1 to TRBJ2-3, with 7 nucleotides matching TRBD2. CDR1 and CDR2 from the germline V gene are MGHDK and SYGVNS. Trimming cost V 2 bases and J 0 bases; bases outside gene matches: 5. The CDR3 totals 16 residues.

The chain employs TRBV11-2 and TRBJ2-7, with 12 bases matching TRBD1. J gave up 5 bases and V 3 bases, and 2 bases lay outside the gene matches. CDR3 length equals 14 residues. CDR1 and CDR2 from the germline V gene are SGHAT and FQNNGV. CDR3 nucleotide sequence: TGTGCCAGCAGCTTCGGGACAGGGGGCCACGAGCAGTACTTC. The encoded protein is CASSFGTGGHEQYF.

The chain employs TRBV30 and TRBJ2-1; possible D gene TRBD2, 5 bases. This CDR3 comprises 15 residues. The V and J ends lost 0 bases and 2 bases respectively, with 11 bases between them. Germline CDR1 and CDR2: GTSNPN and SVGIG (reference sequence). CDR3 loop: CAWSVWSGTYNEQFF. The CDR3 DNA is TGTGCCTGGAGTGTTTGGAGCGGCACCTACAATGAGCAGTTCTTC.

The chain recombines TRBV2 with TRBJ2-1; D gene unclear. The V gene's germline CDR1 is SNHLY and CDR2 FYNNEI. This CDR3 has 15 residues. The V gene lost 2 bases and the J gene lost 0 bases, with 8 bases spanning the gap. CDR3 sequence (DNA): TGTGCCAGCAGTGAAAGACTTTACTCCTACAATGAGCAGTTCTTC. Translating it yields CASSERLYSYNEQFF.

This clone was observed a single time. The rearrangement uses TRBV4-2 and TRBJ2-7; 10 bases map to TRBD1. The CDR3 sequence is 19 residues long. Germline-derived CDR1 and CDR2 are LGHNA and YNFKEQ. Unmatched junction bases numbered 15, after V lost 2 bases and J lost 2 bases. Here the CDR3 DNA reads TGTGCCAGCAGCCAACGCCGGACAGGGGGGACCGAGCATCCCTACGAGCAGTACTTC. Protein sequence: CASSQRRTGGTEHPYEQYF.

The chain couples TRBV11-2 to TRBJ2-7; tentatively, D is TRBD1 (5 bases). CDR3 length: 16 residues. The germline V and J ends were trimmed by 2 bases and 3 bases, with 17 bases remaining between them. Germline values: CDR1 SGHAT, CDR2 FQNNGV. CDR3 residues: CASSLLLWQGVYEQYF. CDR3 nucleotides: TGTGCCAGCAGCTTACTTTTGTGGCAGGGTGTCTACGAGCAGTACTTC. Combining the CDR3 with reference TRBV11-2 and TRBJ2-7 gives the whole variable domain EAGVAQSPRYKIIEKRQSVAFWCNPISGHATLYWYQQILGQGPKLLIQFQNNGVVDDSQLPKDRFSAERLKGVDSTLKIQPAKLEDSAVYLCASSLLLWQGVYEQYFGPGTRLTVT.

The rearrangement joins TRBV7-9 to TRBJ1-4; tentatively, D is TRBD1 (5 bases). The CDR3 runs 14 residues. Germline V lookup: CDR1 SEHNR, CDR2 FQNEAQ (reference sequence). Trimming stripped 5 bases from V and 6 bases from J, with 13 bases between. CDR3 nucleotides: TGTGCCAGCAGCGGGGGTGGCGCGGATGAAAAACTGTTTTTT. This gives the protein CASSGGGADEKLFF.

This chain links TRBV4-2 with TRBJ2-3; 7 nucleotides align to TRBD2. The CDR3 is made up of 17 amino acids. The ends lost 4 bases at V and 0 bases at J; junction bases unmatched: 10. CDR1 is LGHNA and CDR2 is YNFKEQ in the germline V gene. The DNA for the CDR3 is TGTGCCAGCAGCCGAGCACTAGCGACTGCTAGCACAGATACGCAGTATTTT. It encodes CASSRALATASTDTQYF.

The chain has TRBV5-8 and TRBJ2-7, with D possibly TRBD1 on 5 matching bases. Germline values: CDR1 SGHTS, CDR2 YDEGEE. V was trimmed by 1 base and J by 7 bases, leaving 12 bases between them. The CDR3 length is 13 residues. CDR3 amino acids: CASSLRQGFEQYF. CDR3 coding DNA: TGTGCCAGCAGCTTGCGGCAGGGCTTTGAGCAGTACTTC.

J is TRBJ2-7 and V is TRBV20-1, with 8 bases that match TRBD1. The CDR3 is made up of 11 amino acids. CDR1 is DFQATT and CDR2 is SNEGSKA in the germline V gene (reference sequence). V lost 2 bases and J lost 6; bases outside the gene matches: 0. CDR3 amino acids: CSARQGAEQYF. In nucleotides, the CDR3 is TGCAGTGCTAGACAGGGGGCCGAGCAGTACTTC.